Following are 10 T cell receptor beta chains from one sample sequenced in a study of CD8+ T cells in alopecia areata. Treatment reported: oral pan-JAK inhibitor, 5-10 mg twice daily. Sequencing templates came from extracted RNA that was reverse transcribed into cDNA. Sequencing was performed with immunoSEQ multiplex PCR; in TCRdb, only in-frame clones are kept and a portion is missing. Counted here are around 300,000 clones, 60% occurring once; the ten biggest clones make up about 0.93%. The sequencing used CD4+ T cells sorted from blood, collected at week 52, from a patient treated with tofacitinib. The receptor source for this set is a human donor with alopecia areata.

In this sample, this clone turned up a few times. The genes are TRBV9 and TRBJ1-4; D gene uncertain. V lost 3 bases to trimming and J lost 4 bases, with 13 bases between them. The germline V gene encodes CDR1 SGDLS and CDR2 YYNGEE. The CDR3 length is 15 residues. In DNA, the CDR3 is TGTGCCAGCAGCGCCACCCCCAGAAATAATGAAAAACTGTTTTTT. Residues: CASSATPRNNEKLFF.

This chain connects TRBV7-9 to TRBJ1-6; TRBD1 is a possible D gene (6 bases). The CDR3 runs to 15 residues. The germline CDR1 and CDR2 sequences are SEHNR and FQNEAQ (reference sequence). Trimming took 1 base from V and 9 from J, leaving 13 bases between them. The CDR3 reads CASSLGGGTGSPLHF. The CDR3 nucleotides are TGTGCCAGCAGCTTAGGAGGGGGTACGGGTTCACCCCTCCACTTT.

This rearrangement joins TRBV2 to TRBJ1-6, with 9 bases matching TRBD1. J lost 8 bases, V lost 5 bases, and 7 bases had no gene match. Germline-derived CDR1 and CDR2 are SNHLY and FYNNEI. This CDR3 spans 15 amino acids. The CDR3 loop is CASSKQGADDSPLHF. In nucleotides, the CDR3 is TGTGCCAGCAGTAAACAGGGGGCGGACGATTCACCCCTCCACTTT.

V gene TRBV7-8 combines with J gene TRBJ2-5; 7 nucleotides match TRBD2. The ends lost 2 bases at V and 7 bases at J; junction bases unmatched: 4. CDR1 and CDR2 (germline): SGHVS, FQNEAQ. The CDR3 consists of 13 residues. The DNA for the CDR3 is TGTGCCAGCAGCTTACAGCGGGACGGGACCCAGTACTTC. The encoded protein is CASSLQRDGTQYF. The full variable domain, in which reference TRBV7-8 and TRBJ2-5 provide the parts outside the CDR3, is GAGVSQSPRYKVAKRGQDVALRCDPISGHVSLFWYQQALGQGPEFLTYFQNEAQLDKSGLPSDRFFAERPEGSVSTLKIQRTQQEDSAVYLCASSLQRDGTQYFGPGTRLLVL.

This clone occurred a few times. V is TRBV30 and J is TRBJ2-7; 9 bases line up with TRBD1. Germline V gene lookup returns CDR1 GTSNPN and CDR2 SVGIG (reference sequence). With V trimmed by 5 bases and J by 1 base, 6 bases remained unmatched. This CDR3 region has 14 residues. The CDR3 loop reads CAWAPDRGSYEQYF. CDR3 DNA: TGTGCCTGGGCCCCGGACAGGGGATCCTACGAGCAGTACTTC.

The genes are TRBV7-8 and TRBJ2-7; D call uncertain. The germline V and J ends were trimmed by 1 base and 3 bases, with 13 bases remaining between them. CDR1 SGHVS and CDR2 FQNEAQ come from the germline V gene. The CDR3 spans 15 residues. The CDR3 loop reads CASSLGEGKGYEQYF. As DNA, the CDR3 is TGTGCCAGCAGCTTAGGGGAAGGGAAGGGCTACGAGCAGTACTTC.

The V gene is TRBV5-1, the J gene TRBJ2-5, with 9 nucleotides matching TRBD1. The DNA end favors TRBJ2-7, so the J call may be wrong. The length of the CDR3 is 14 residues. CDR1 is SGHRS and CDR2 is YFSETQ in the germline V gene. The CDR3: CASRAPGTGNEQYF. CDR3 nucleotide sequence: TGCGCCAGCAGGGCCCCCGGGACAGGGAACGAGCAGTACTTC.

This clone was found a few times. The chain has TRBV15 and TRBJ2-6; no clear D. Trimming cost V 0 bases and J 0 bases, with 6 bases left between them. This CDR3 comprises 16 residues. Germline CDR1 is LNHNV and CDR2 is YYDKDF (reference sequence). This CDR3 is CATSRDPSSGANVLTF. CDR3 nucleotides: TGTGCCACCAGCAGAGATCCCAGCTCTGGGGCCAACGTCCTGACTTTC.

This clone turned up a few times. V is TRBV10-3 and J is TRBJ2-7; D uncertain. The CDR3 covers 12 residues. Germline V CDR1 and CDR2: ENHRY, SYGVKD. The germline V and J ends were trimmed by 3 bases and 5 bases, with 8 bases remaining between them. The CDR3 here is CAISEVGNEQYF. CDR3 sequence (DNA): TGTGCCATCAGTGAAGTGGGTAACGAGCAGTACTTC.

The rearrangement joins TRBV25-1 to TRBJ1-2; D is uncertain. The CDR3 has 14 amino acids. The germline V gene encodes CDR1 MGHDK and CDR2 SYGVNS. V lost 4 bases to trimming and J lost 14 bases, with 23 bases between them. The CDR3 coding sequence is TGTGCCAGCAGTGCCAGAACGTTGATGGAGGGTATAACCTTC. Translating gives CASSARTLMEGITF.